The next 14 T cell receptor beta chains were all read from a single sample in a study of blood T cell repertoires in COVID-19 (dated by TCRdb to between 2020 and 2021). Library method: the immunoSEQ multiplex PCR assay. TCRdb took this table from immuneACCESS and kept in-frame rearrangements with V and J called. Such tables lack part of the clones; where checked against another copy, unresolved V genes explain under half of the gap, and the rest is unexplained. This sample has 100,000 to 150,000 clones in its table, and about four fifths of those were observed once. The ten largest clones add up to 5.9% of the sample. What was sequenced was peripheral blood. The receptors were gathered from an elderly man with active or convalescent COVID-19.

The gene calls are TRBV29-1 and TRBJ2-3, with TRBD2 matching over 10 bases. The CDR3 spans 14 residues. With V trimmed by 7 bases and J by 1 base, 5 bases remained unmatched. Germline V gene sequence: CDR1 SQVTM, CDR2 ANQGSEA. CDR3 amino acids: CSDTGTSGTDTQYF. As DNA, the CDR3 is TGCAGCGACACCGGGACTAGCGGCACAGATACGCAGTATTTT.

This clone was seen a few times. The genes are TRBV10-3 and TRBJ1-6; D ambiguous. V was clipped by 2 bases and J by 7 bases, with 9 bases between them. Germline V CDR1 and CDR2: ENHRY, SYGVKD. This CDR3 has 14 residues. The CDR3 nucleotides read TGTGCCATCAGTGAGGTCCGGGAGAATTCACCCCTCCACTTT. It codes for CAISEVRENSPLHF.

This clone is a singleton in its sample. CDR3 residues: CAISEGPGESEQYF. As DNA, the CDR3 is TGTGCCATCAGTGAGGGGCCAGGGGAGAGCGAGCAGTACTTC. The rearrangement links TRBV10-3 to TRBJ2-7; tentatively, D is TRBD1 (6 bases). CDR1 and CDR2 from the germline V gene are ENHRY and SYGVKD. The CDR3 has 14 residues. Trimming took 2 bases from V and 6 from J, leaving 14 bases between them.

V usage is TRBV5-4 and J usage is TRBJ2-3; 7 bases align to TRBD1. The CDR3 is 13 residues long. Germline values: CDR1 SGHNT, CDR2 YYREEE (reference sequence). The V and J ends lost 9 bases and 6 bases, in that order; junction bases with no gene match: 10. The DNA for the CDR3 is TGTGCCACTATGGACAGGCGTCGGGATACGCAGTATTTT. Its protein product is CATMDRRRDTQYF.

The chain joins TRBV30 to TRBJ1-5; the D is unclear. V dropped 6 bases and J dropped 2 bases, with 11 bases sitting between them. The CDR3 has 13 amino acids. Germline CDR1 GTSNPN, CDR2 SVGIG (reference sequence). CDR3 sequence reads: CACGQAGNQPQHF. CDR3 bases: TGTGCCTGTGGGCAGGCCGGCAATCAGCCCCAGCATTTT.

The chain employs TRBV10-3 and TRBJ1-2; TRBD1 aligns across 8 bases. Germline CDR1 reads ENHRY; CDR2 reads SYGVKD. The CDR3 has 14 amino acids. After removal of 5 bases from V and 4 bases from J, the junction contained 6 bases not matched to a gene. CDR3 loop: CAISLDRDVYGYTF. The CDR3 nucleotides read TGTGCCATCAGTCTGGACAGGGATGTCTATGGCTACACCTTC.

This clone was seen a handful of times. This chain uses TRBV19 with TRBJ1-2, with 7 positions matching TRBD1. V gave up 7 bases and J gave up 2 bases; unmatched junction bases: 16. Germline V gives CDR1 LNHDA, CDR2 SQIVND (reference sequence). This CDR3 has 17 residues. This chain's CDR3 is CASTPETGNDMNYGYTF. CDR3 DNA sequence: TGTGCCAGTACCCCTGAGACAGGGAATGATATGAACTATGGCTACACCTTC.

There are a few counts of this clone. The genes are TRBV7-6 and TRBJ2-5; TRBD1 might be the D (6 bases). Germline CDR1 and CDR2: SGHVS and FNYEAQ. The length of the CDR3 is 14 residues. The germline V and J ends were trimmed by 6 bases and 0 bases, with 11 bases remaining between them. The chain's CDR3 is CASRPGQNQETQYF. CDR3 DNA sequence: TGTGCCAGCAGACCTGGACAGAACCAAGAGACCCAGTACTTC. The variable domain in full, completed from reference TRBV7-6 and TRBJ2-5, reads GAGVSQSPRYKVTKRGQDVALRCDPISGHVSLYWYRQALGQGPEFLTYFNYEAQQDKSGLPNDRFSAERPEGSISTLTIQRTEQRDSAMYRCASRPGQNQETQYFGPGTRLLVL.

J is TRBJ1-2 and V is TRBV7-3; 10 bases agree with TRBD1. The CDR3 has 14 residues. V lost 7 bases, J lost 7 bases, and 9 bases stayed unmatched. Germline values: CDR1 SGHTA, CDR2 FQGTGA. Here the CDR3 DNA reads TGTGCCAGCAAAGAAGCCGGGACAGGGGTTGGCTACACCTTC. Residues: CASKEAGTGVGYTF. The full variable domain, in which reference TRBV7-3 and TRBJ1-2 provide the parts outside the CDR3, is GAGVSQTPSNKVTEKGKYVELRCDPISGHTALYWYRQSLGQGPEFLIYFQGTGAADDSGLPNDRFFAVRPEGSVSTLKIQRTERGDSAVYLCASKEAGTGVGYTFGSGTRLTVV.

The V and J genes are TRBV21-1 and TRBJ1-1. TRBV21-1 is a listed pseudogene. The CDR3 extends over 15 amino acids. The CDR3 bases are TGTGCCAGCAGCAAAGAACCGGGAAGGAACACTGAAGCTTTCTTT. This gives the protein CASSKEPGRNTEAFF.

As DNA, the CDR3 is TGTGCCGCGTCGGACAGGGCTCCCTACTCTGGGGCCAACGTCCTGACTTTC. This gives the protein CAASDRAPYSGANVLTF. This chain joins TRBV5-4 and TRBJ2-6, with 8 nucleotides matching TRBD1. Germline trimming cut 10 bases from V and 0 bases from J; bases unmatched to any gene: 12. Germline CDR1 reads SGHNT; CDR2 reads YYREEE (reference sequence). This CDR3 spans 17 amino acids.

V is TRBV12-3 or TRBV12-4 and J is TRBJ1-1, with D possibly being TRBD1 (6 bases). This CDR3 is built from 13 residues. V lost 11 bases to trimming and J lost 4 bases, with 17 bases between them. The CDR3 DNA reads TGTGCCGCCGGGAAGACAGGCCTCACTGAAGCTTTCTTT. It yields the protein CAAGKTGLTEAFF.

V gene TRBV19 combines with J gene TRBJ1-4; D not resolved. This CDR3 spans 14 amino acids. Germline V gene data show CDR1 as LNHDA and CDR2 as SQIVND (reference sequence). V lost 5 bases and J lost 4, with 11 bases in between. The DNA for the CDR3 is TGTGCCAGTAGTGACCGACTTGTTAATGAAAAACTGTTTTTT. It codes for CASSDRLVNEKLFF.

This chain joins TRBV7-8 and TRBJ1-1; the match to TRBD1 covers 9 bases. CDR1 and CDR2 from the germline V gene are SGHVS and FQNEAQ. The V gene end was trimmed by 5 bases and the J gene end by 13 bases; junction bases not matched to a gene: 5. CDR3 length: 11 residues. The CDR3 DNA sequence: TGTGCCAGCAGCCTGGGACAGGGTATTTTCTTT. As protein: CASSLGQGIFF.